The rows below give T cell receptor beta chains drawn from one sample of a study of blood T cells in healthy people across ages. One entry per CDR3 protein results from TCRdb running MiXCR on the 5' RACE reads. The data contain some 1,500,000 distinct CDR3 sequences, 42% of them seen just once; the ten biggest clones take up about 4.1%. Sequencing was done on a sample of blood. The receptors come from a woman younger than 30 in good health. CDR3s include the opening cysteine and the closing phenylalanine or tryptophan.

J,V,CDR3
TRBJ2-7,TRBV4-1,CASSRRSGRSSYEQYF
TRBJ2-1,TRBV12-3/TRBV12-4,CASSLGTGFHNEQFF
TRBJ2-7,TRBV28,CASSSPMDRVMAYEQYF
TRBJ2-3,TRBV27,CASSPEVGERTDTQYF
TRBJ1-6,TRBV25-1,CASSDGLGGASYNSPLHF
TRBJ1-2,TRBV29-1,CSVGHPAAEGYTF
TRBJ1-1,TRBV4-1,CASSQVPDREAEAFF
TRBJ2-2,TRBV3-1,CASSHINTGELFF
TRBJ2-4,TRBV21-1,CASSKGEQGQGPLAKNIQYF
TRBJ2-1,TRBV6-5,CASSYGQLNEQFF
TRBJ2-1,TRBV6-1,CASSERQGLYNEQFF
TRBJ2-3,TRBV5-1,CASSLDGLAGGPGDTQYF
TRBJ2-5,TRBV7-2,CASSLFWAGIETQYF
TRBJ1-6,TRBV20-1,CSARGRQGSPLHF
TRBJ2-3,TRBV7-2,CASSPRSLGTDTQYF
TRBJ2-3,TRBV20-1,CSAREREVFSDTQYF
TRBJ1-2,TRBV6-6,CASSPQTGERYGYTF
TRBJ2-7,TRBV15,CATSREPGDYEQYF
TRBJ2-7,TRBV9,CASSVAADSYEQYF
TRBJ2-3,TRBV29-1,CSLPGGLEDTQYF
TRBJ1-2,TRBV28,CASSRPGIGYGYTF
TRBJ1-1,TRBV7-3,CASNLQGPGNTEAFF
TRBJ2-3,TRBV12-3/TRBV12-4,CASRRTGSSTDTQYF
TRBJ2-3,TRBV11-2,CASTYSSGTDTQYF
TRBJ2-1,TRBV5-1,CASSPPTGDYNEQFF
TRBJ2-3,TRBV4-1,CASSQISGGTTDTQYF
TRBJ2-7,TRBV20-1,CSARDAPSRPTYEQYF
TRBJ1-4,TRBV10-3,CAISGEGEKLFF
TRBJ2-3,TRBV4-3,CASSQVRRDTQYF
TRBJ2-5,TRBV20-1,CSAKGTRDLQETQYF
TRBJ2-1,TRBV10-3,CAISLAGGSYNEQFF
TRBJ1-2,TRBV7-2,CASSLDLGMAYTF
TRBJ2-1,TRBV7-2,CASSLVPGVSYNEQFF
TRBJ2-7,TRBV27,CASAVDRYSYEQYF
TRBJ2-2,TRBV20-1,CSAQSGATNTGELFF
TRBJ1-1,TRBV21-1,CASSRRGSYTEAFF
TRBJ2-1,TRBV13,CASSLERTYYNEQFF